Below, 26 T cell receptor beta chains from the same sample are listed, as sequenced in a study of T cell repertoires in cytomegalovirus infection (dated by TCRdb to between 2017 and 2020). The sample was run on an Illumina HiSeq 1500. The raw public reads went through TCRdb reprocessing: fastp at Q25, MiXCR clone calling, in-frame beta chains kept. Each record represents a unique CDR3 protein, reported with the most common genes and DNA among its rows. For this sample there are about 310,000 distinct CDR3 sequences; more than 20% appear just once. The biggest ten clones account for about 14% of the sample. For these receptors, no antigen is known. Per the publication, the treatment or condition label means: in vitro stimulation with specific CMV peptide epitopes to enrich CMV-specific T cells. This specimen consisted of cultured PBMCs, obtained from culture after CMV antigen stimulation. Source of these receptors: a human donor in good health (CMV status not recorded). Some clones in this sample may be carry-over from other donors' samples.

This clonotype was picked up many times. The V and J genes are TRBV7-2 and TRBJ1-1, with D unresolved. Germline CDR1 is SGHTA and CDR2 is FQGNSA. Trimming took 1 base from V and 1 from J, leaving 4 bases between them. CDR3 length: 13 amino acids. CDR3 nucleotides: TGTGCCAGCAGCTTAGTTGGGAACACTGAAGCTTTCTTT. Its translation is CASSLVGNTEAFF.

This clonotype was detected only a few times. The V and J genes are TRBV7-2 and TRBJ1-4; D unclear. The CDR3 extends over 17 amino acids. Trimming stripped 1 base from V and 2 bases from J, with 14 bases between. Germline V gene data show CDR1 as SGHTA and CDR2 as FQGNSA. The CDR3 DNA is TGTGCCAGCAGCTTAGAGGAGGGATCGTTCACTAATGAAAAACTGTTTTTT. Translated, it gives CASSLEEGSFTNEKLFF.

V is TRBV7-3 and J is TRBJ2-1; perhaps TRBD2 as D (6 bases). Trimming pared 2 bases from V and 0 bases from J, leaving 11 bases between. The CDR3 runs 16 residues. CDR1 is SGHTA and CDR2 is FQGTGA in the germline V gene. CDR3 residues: CASSLVGGHSYNEQFF. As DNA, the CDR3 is TGTGCCAGCAGCTTAGTGGGAGGCCACTCCTACAATGAGCAGTTCTTC.

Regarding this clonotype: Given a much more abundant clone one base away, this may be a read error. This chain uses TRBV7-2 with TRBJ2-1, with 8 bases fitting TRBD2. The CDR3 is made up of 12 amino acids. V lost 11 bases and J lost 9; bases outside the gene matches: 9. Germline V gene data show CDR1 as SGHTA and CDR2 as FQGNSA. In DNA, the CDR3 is TGTGCCGGTGATGGCGGGAGGCTTGAGCAGTTCTTC. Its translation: CAGDGGRLEQFF.

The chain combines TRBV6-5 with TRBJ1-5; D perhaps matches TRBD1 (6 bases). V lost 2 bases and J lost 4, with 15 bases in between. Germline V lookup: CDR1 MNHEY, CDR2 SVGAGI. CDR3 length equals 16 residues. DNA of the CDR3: TGTGCCAGCAGTTACGCGGGGGGCATAGGGAATCAGCCCCAGCATTTT. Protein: CASSYAGGIGNQPQHF.

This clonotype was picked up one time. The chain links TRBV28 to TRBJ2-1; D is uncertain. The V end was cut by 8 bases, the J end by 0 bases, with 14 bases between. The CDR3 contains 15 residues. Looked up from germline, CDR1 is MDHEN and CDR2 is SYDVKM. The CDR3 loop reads CASQQGPSSYNEQFF. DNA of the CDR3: TGTGCCAGCCAGCAAGGCCCGAGCTCCTACAATGAGCAGTTCTTC.

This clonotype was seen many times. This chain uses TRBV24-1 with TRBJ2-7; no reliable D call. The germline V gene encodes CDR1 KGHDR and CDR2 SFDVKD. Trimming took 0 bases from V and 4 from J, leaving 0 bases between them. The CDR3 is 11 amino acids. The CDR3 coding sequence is TGTGCCACCAGTGATTTGTACGAGCAGTACTTC. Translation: CATSDLYEQYF.

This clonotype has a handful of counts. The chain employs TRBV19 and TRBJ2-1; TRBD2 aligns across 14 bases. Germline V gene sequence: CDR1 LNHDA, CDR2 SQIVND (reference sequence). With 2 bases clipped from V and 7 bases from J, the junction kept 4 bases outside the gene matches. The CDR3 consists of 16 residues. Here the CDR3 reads CASSISGTSGSNEQFF. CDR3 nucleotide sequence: TGTGCCAGTAGTATATCCGGGACTAGCGGGAGTAATGAGCAGTTCTTC.

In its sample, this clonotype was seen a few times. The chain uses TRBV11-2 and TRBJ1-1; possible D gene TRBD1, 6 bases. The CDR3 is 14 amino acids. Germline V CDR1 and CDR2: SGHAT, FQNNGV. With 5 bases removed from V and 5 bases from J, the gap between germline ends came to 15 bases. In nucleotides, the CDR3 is TGTGCCAGCAGCCGAGGGGGGAGAGGAACTGAAGCTTTCTTT. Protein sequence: CASSRGGRGTEAFF.

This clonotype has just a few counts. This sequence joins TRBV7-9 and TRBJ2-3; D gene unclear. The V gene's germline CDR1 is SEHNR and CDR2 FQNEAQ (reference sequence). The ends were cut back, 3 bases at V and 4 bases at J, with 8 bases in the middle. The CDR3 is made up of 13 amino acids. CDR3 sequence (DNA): TGTGCCAGCAGCTTCTTCGTTCCAGATACGCAGTATTTT. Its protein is CASSFFVPDTQYF.

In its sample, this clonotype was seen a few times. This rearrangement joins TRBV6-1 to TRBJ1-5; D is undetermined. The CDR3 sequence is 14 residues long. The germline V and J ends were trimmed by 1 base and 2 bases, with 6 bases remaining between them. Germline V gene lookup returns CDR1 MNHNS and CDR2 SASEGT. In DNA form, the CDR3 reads TGTGCCAGCAGTGAAGGACTCGGCAATCAGCCCCAGCATTTT. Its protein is CASSEGLGNQPQHF.

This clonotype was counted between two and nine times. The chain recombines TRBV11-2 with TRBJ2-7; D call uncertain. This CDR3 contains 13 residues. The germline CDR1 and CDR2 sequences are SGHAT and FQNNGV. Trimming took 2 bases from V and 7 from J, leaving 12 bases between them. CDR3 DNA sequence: TGTGCCAGCAGCTTATGGCCGGGTGGGGAGCAGTACGTC. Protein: CASSLWPGGEQYV.

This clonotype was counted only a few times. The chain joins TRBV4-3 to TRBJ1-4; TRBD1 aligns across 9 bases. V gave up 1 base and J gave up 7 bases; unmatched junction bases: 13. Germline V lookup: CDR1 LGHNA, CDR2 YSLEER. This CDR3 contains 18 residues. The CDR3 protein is CASSQAGTGSLFAEKLFF. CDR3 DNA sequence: TGCGCCAGCAGCCAAGCCGGGACAGGGAGTTTGTTCGCTGAAAAACTGTTTTTT.

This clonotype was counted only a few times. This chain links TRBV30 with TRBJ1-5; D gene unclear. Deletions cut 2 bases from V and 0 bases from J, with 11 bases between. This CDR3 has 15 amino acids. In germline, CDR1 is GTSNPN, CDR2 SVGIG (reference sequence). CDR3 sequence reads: CAWSPTGFSNQPQHF. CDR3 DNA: TGTGCCTGGAGTCCCACGGGGTTTAGCAATCAGCCCCAGCATTTT.

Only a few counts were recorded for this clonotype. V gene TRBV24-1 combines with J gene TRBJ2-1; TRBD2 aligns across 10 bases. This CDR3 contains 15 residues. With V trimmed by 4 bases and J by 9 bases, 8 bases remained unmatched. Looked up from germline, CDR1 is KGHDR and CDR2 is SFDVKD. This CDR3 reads CATSERAGGLAEQFF. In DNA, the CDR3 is TGTGCCACCAGTGAGAGAGCGGGAGGGCTGGCTGAGCAGTTCTTC.

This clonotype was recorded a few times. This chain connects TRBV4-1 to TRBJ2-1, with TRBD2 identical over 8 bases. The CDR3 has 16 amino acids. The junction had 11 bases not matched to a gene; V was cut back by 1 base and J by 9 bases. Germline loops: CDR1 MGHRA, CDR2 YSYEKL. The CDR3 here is CASSQGTGGPRGEQFF. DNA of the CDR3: TGCGCCAGCAGCCAAGGAACGGGAGGGCCTCGTGGTGAGCAGTTCTTC.

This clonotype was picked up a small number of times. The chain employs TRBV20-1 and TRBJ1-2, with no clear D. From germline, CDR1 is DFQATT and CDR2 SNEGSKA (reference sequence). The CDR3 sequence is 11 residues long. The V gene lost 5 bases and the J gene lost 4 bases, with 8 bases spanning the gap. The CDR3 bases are TGCAGTGCTCCGGACTTCTATGGCTACACCTTC. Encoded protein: CSAPDFYGYTF.

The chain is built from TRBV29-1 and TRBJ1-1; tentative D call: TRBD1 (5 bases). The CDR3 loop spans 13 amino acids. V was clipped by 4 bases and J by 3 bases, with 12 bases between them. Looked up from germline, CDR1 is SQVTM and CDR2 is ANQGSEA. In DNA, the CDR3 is TGCAGCGTTGCCGCGGGACGCGACACTGAAGCTTTCTTT. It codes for CSVAAGRDTEAFF.

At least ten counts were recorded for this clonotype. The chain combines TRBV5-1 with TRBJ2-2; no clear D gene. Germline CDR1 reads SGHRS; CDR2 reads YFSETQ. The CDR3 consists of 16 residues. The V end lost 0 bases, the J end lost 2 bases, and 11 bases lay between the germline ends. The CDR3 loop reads CASSLGDTPNTGELFF. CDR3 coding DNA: TGCGCCAGCAGCTTGGGAGACACCCCAAACACCGGGGAGCTGTTTTTT.

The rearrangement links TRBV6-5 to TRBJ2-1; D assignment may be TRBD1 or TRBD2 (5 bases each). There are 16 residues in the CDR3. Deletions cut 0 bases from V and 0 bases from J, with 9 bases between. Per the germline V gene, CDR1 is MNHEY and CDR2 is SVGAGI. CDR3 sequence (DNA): TGTGCCAGCAGTTACTCCGGGGCTGCCTCCTACAATGAGCAGTTCTTC. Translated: CASSYSGAASYNEQFF.

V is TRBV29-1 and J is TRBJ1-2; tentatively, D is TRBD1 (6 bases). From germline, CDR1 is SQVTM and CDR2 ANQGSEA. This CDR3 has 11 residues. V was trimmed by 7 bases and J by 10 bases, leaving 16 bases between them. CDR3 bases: TGCAGCGCCCTAAGGGGGGGAGACTACACCTTC. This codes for CSALRGGDYTF.

The CDR3 DNA follows: TGTGCCAGCAGGGGACAGGGGGCTGGTAACACTGAAGCTTTCTTT. It encodes CASRGQGAGNTEAFF. The rearrangement uses TRBV6-2 or TRBV6-3 and TRBJ1-1; 12 bases align to TRBD1. This CDR3 has 15 amino acids. Germline V gene lookup returns CDR1 MNHEY and CDR2 SVGEGT. The V gene end was trimmed by 6 bases and the J gene end by 2 bases; junction bases not matched to a gene: 4.

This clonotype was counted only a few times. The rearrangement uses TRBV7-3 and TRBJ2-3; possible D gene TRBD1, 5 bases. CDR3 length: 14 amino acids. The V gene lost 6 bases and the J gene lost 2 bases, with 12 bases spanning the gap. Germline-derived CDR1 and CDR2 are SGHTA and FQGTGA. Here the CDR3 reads CASSVGAPTDTQYF. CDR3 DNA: TGTGCCAGCAGTGTAGGGGCCCCCACAGATACGCAGTATTTT.

The CDR3 DNA is TGCAGTGCTGGGACTAGCGGGAGTTCCGGGGAGCTGTTTTTT. Translating gives CSAGTSGSSGELFF. The chain employs TRBV20-1 and TRBJ2-2, with 14 bases lining up with TRBD2. The length of the CDR3 is 14 residues. With V trimmed by 5 bases and J by 6 bases, 2 bases remained unmatched. Looked up from germline, CDR1 is DFQATT and CDR2 is SNEGSKA (reference sequence).

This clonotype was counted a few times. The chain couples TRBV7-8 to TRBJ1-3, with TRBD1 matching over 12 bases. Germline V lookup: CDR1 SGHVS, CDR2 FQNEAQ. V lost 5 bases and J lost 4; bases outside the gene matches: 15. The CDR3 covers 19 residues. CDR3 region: CASSPTGTGGWGSGNTIYF. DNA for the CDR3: TGTGCCAGCAGCCCTACCGGGACAGGGGGCTGGGGTTCCGGAAACACCATATATTTT.

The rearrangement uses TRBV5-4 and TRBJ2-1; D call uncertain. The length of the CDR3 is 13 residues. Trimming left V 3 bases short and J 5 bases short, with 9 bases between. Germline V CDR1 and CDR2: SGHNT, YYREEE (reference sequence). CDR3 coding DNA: TGTGCCAGCAGCTCGGACCCCGACAATGAGCAGTTCTTC. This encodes CASSSDPDNEQFF.